These 13 T cell receptor beta chains came from one sample sequenced in a study of cytomegalovirus exposure and HLA in healthy donors. The primer mix had 60 Vbeta and 13 Jbeta primers. The assay was immunoSEQ multiplex PCR, and TCRdb's table has in-frame clones only and misses some. The sample has some 80,000 clones; over 70% are singletons. The sequenced sample was PBMCs. The receptors here all came from a man aged 18 to 35 in good health and CMV-seropositive.

The chain has TRBV11-2 and TRBJ1-1, with a tentative D call TRBD1 (6 bases). CDR3 length: 13 amino acids. Germline values: CDR1 SGHAT, CDR2 FQNNGV. The V gene lost 1 base and the J gene lost 6 bases, with 9 bases spanning the gap. In DNA, the CDR3 is TGTGCCAGCAGCTTAGTGGGACAACCTGAAGCTTTCTTT. This encodes CASSLVGQPEAFF.

J is TRBJ2-2 and V is TRBV19; possible D gene TRBD1, 5 bases. The V gene lost 10 bases and the J gene lost 14 bases, with 26 bases spanning the gap. Per the germline V gene, CDR1 is LNHDA and CDR2 is SQIVND (reference sequence). The CDR3 totals 14 residues. The CDR3, as DNA: TGTGCCACCTCGCCCCCGGCCCGCCATAGGGGCCTGTTTTTT. Translating it yields CATSPPARHRGLFF.

The chain combines TRBV6-1 with TRBJ1-5; 7 bases fit TRBD1. V gave up 7 bases and J gave up 7 bases; unmatched junction bases: 13. Germline V gives CDR1 MNHNS, CDR2 SASEGT. CDR3 size: 15 residues. In nucleotides, the CDR3 is TGTGCCAGCATCATCGTGTGGCAGGGGGACCAGCCCCAGCATTTT. This gives the protein CASIIVWQGDQPQHF.

This chain connects TRBV15 to TRBJ2-5, with 10 bases matching TRBD2. The J segment lost 5 bases and the V segment lost 4 bases, leaving 4 bases of the junction unmatched. The CDR3 is 14 residues long. Germline V gene sequence: CDR1 LNHNV, CDR2 YYDKDF (reference sequence). CDR3 nucleotide sequence: TGTGCCACCAGCAAAGCGGGAGGGGTGGAGACCCAGTACTTC. Its translation is CATSKAGGVETQYF.

This clone was observed once. The genes are TRBV7-6 and TRBJ1-4, with TRBD1 identical over 7 bases. Germline CDR1 SGHVS, CDR2 FNYEAQ. The CDR3 runs 17 residues. V was pared by 1 base and J by 5 bases, with 10 bases of the junction left unmatched. This CDR3 reads CASSLVTRTGLNEKLFF. The CDR3 nucleotides read TGTGCCAGCAGCTTAGTTACCCGGACAGGCTTAAATGAAAAACTGTTTTTT.

This clone has a single count. The V and J genes are TRBV29-1 and TRBJ2-1, with 8 bases lining up with TRBD2. V was clipped by 2 bases and J by 4 bases; unmatched bases: 10. The germline V gene has CDR1 SQVTM and CDR2 ANQGSEA. The CDR3 runs 16 residues. The CDR3 coding sequence is TGCAGCGTTGAAAACCCGGGCGGGACTAGATACAATGAGCAGTTCTTC. This codes for CSVENPGGTRYNEQFF.

In regard to this clone: One end of the junction varies from germline; a read error may be responsible. V is TRBV7-7 and J is TRBJ2-1; maybe TRBD2 (5 bases). Germline V CDR1 and CDR2: SSHAT, FNYEAQ (reference sequence). The CDR3 sequence is 16 residues long. CDR3 region: CASSLGLAVDYNEQFF. In DNA form, the CDR3 reads TGTGCTAGCAGCTTAGGGCTAGCCGTTGACTACAATGAGCAGTTCTTC. Based on the CDR3 plus reference TRBV7-7 and TRBJ2-1, the full variable domain is GAGVSQSPRYKVTKRGQDVTLRCDPISSHATLYWYQQALGQGPEFLTYFNYEAQPDKSGLPSDRFSAERPEGSISTLTIQRTEQRDSAMYRCASSLGLAVDYNEQFFGPGTRLTVL.

The V and J genes are TRBV29-1 and TRBJ1-1, with a weak D call TRBD1 (6 bases). The CDR3 length is 14 residues. Between the trimmed V and J ends, which lost 1 base and 0 bases, there was a span of 9 bases. Germline V gene lookup returns CDR1 SQVTM and CDR2 ANQGSEA. The CDR3 coding sequence is TGCAGCGTTGAAGGGGGGCAGCTGAACACTGAAGCTTTCTTT. Residues: CSVEGGQLNTEAFF.

The V gene is TRBV25-1, the J gene TRBJ2-7, with 7 bases matching TRBD2. After removal of 2 bases from V and 5 bases from J, the junction contained 6 bases not matched to a gene. CDR3 length: 14 amino acids. CDR1 and CDR2 from the germline V gene are MGHDK and SYGVNS. The CDR3 DNA is TGTGCCAGCAGTGAAGGACTAGGTGGCCACGAGCAGTACTTC. Amino acid sequence: CASSEGLGGHEQYF.

This clone was observed a few times. This chain connects TRBV4-2 to TRBJ2-1; 9 bases are shared with TRBD2. This CDR3 spans 18 amino acids. Germline V gives CDR1 LGHNA, CDR2 YNFKEQ. V was pared by 4 bases and J by 12 bases, with 22 bases of the junction left unmatched. The CDR3 is CASSPPGGRALPDSGQFF. The CDR3, as DNA: TGTGCCAGCAGCCCCCCCGGCGGGAGGGCCCTCCCCGACAGCGGGCAGTTCTTC.

This chain links TRBV10-3 with TRBJ2-7, with TRBD1 as a possible D gene (5 bases). Trimming removed 4 bases at V and 0 bases at J, with 10 bases between. The CDR3 is 14 amino acids. Germline V gives CDR1 ENHRY, CDR2 SYGVKD. The CDR3: CAISGQTSSYEQYF. CDR3 DNA: TGTGCCATCAGTGGACAGACCAGCTCCTACGAGCAGTACTTC.

The gene calls are TRBV19 and TRBJ1-2; tentative D call: TRBD1 (5 bases). The CDR3 consists of 11 residues. Trimming removed 9 bases from V and 2 bases from J, with 7 bases in between. Per the germline V gene, CDR1 is LNHDA and CDR2 is SQIVND (reference sequence). CDR3 sequence (DNA): TGTGCCAGCAGGGCGAACTATGGCTACACCTTC. Its protein is CASRANYGYTF. Drawing the rest from reference TRBV19 and TRBJ1-2, the complete variable domain is DGGITQSPKYLFRKEGQNVTLSCEQNLNHDAMYWYRQDPGQGLRLIYYSQIVNDFQKGDIAEGYSVSREKKESFPLTVTSAQKNPTAFYLCASRANYGYTFGSGTRLTVV.

V and J are TRBV6-1 and TRBJ2-7, with D maybe TRBD2 (5 bases). CDR1 and CDR2 from the germline V gene are MNHNS and SASEGT. CDR3 length equals 13 residues. The V gene lost 8 bases and the J gene lost 0 bases, with 11 bases spanning the gap. For the CDR3, the DNA is TGTGCCAGCGGAGGACTCTACTCCTACGAGCAGTACTTC. It is translated as CASGGLYSYEQYF.